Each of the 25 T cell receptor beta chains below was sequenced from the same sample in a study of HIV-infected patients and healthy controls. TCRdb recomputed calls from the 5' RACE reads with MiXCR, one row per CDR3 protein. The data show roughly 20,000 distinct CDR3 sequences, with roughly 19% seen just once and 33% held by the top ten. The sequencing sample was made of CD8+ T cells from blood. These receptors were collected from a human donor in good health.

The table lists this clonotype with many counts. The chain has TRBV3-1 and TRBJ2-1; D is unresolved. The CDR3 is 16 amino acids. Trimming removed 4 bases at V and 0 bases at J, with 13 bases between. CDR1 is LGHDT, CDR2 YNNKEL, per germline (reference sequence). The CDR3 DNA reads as TGTGCCAGCAGCCCTGGTGGCCCAAGCTCCTACAATGAGCAGTTCTTC. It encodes CASSPGGPSSYNEQFF.

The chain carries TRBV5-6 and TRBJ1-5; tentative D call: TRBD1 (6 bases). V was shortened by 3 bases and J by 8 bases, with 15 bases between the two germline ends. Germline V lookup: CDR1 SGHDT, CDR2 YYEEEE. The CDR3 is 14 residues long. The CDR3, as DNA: TGTGCCAGCAGCTGGGGGGGCGAGGGTGAGCCCCAGCATTTT. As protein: CASSWGGEGEPQHF. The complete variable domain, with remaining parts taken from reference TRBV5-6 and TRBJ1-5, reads DAGVTQSPTHLIKTRGQQVTLRCSPKSGHDTVSWYQQALGQGPQFIFQYYEEEERQRGNFPDRFSGHQFPNYSSELNVNALLLGDSALYLCASSWGGEGEPQHFGDGTRLSIL.

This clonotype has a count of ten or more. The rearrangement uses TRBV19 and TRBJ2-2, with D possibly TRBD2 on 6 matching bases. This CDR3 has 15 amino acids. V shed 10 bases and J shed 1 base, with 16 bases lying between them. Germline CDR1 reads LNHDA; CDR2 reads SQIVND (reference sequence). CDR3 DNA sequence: TGTGCCACCCGGGAGATTAGCGGGAACACCGGGGAGCTGTTTTTT. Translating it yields CATREISGNTGELFF. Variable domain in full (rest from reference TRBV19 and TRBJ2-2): DGGITQSPKYLFRKEGQNVTLSCEQNLNHDAMYWYRQDPGQGLRLIYYSQIVNDFQKGDIAEGYSVSREKKESFPLTVTSAQKNPTAFYLCATREISGNTGELFFGEGSRLTVL.

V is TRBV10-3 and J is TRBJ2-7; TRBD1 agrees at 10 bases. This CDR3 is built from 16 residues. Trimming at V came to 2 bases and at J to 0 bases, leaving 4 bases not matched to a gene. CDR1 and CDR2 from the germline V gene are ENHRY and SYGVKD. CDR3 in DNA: TGTGCCATCAGTGAGCCGGGACAGGGGTACTCCTACGAGCAGTACTTC. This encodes CAISEPGQGYSYEQYF.

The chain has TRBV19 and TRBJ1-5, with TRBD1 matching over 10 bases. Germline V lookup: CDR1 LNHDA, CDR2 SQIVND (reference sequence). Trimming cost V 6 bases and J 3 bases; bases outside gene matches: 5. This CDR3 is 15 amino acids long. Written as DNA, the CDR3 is TGTGCCAGTAGCAAGGGACAGGGGTACAATCAGCCCCAGCATTTT. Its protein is CASSKGQGYNQPQHF.

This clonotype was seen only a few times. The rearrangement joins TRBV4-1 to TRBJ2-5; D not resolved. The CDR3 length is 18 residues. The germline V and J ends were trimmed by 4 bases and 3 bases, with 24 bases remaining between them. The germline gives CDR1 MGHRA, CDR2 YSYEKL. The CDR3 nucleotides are TGCGCCAGCAGCCCCAAGAGGTTCGTTCGGCTGACCGAAGAGACCCAGTACTTC. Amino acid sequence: CASSPKRFVRLTEETQYF.

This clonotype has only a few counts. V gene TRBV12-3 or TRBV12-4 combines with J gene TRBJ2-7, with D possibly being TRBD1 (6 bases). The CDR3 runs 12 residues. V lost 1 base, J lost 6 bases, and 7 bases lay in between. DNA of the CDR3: TGTGCCAGCAGTTTAGGAGGGGGCGAGCAGTACTTC. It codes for CASSLGGGEQYF.

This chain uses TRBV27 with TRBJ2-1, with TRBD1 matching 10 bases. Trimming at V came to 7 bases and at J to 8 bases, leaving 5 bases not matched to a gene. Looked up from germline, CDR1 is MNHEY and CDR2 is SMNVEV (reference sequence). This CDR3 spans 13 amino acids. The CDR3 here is CASKGQGSYEQFF. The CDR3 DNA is TGTGCCAGCAAGGGACAGGGGTCCTATGAGCAGTTCTTC.

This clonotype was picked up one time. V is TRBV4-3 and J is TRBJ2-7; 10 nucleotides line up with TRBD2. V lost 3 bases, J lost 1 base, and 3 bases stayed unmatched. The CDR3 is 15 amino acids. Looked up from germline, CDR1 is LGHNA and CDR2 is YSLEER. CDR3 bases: TGCGCCAGCAGCCAGGGACTAGCGCAATCCTACGAGCAGTACTTC. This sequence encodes CASSQGLAQSYEQYF.

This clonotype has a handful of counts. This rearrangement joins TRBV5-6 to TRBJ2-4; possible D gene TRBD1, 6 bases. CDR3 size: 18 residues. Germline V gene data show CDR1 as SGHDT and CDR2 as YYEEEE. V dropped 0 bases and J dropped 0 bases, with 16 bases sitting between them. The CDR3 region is CASSLAYGTSIAKNIQYF. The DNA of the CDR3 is TGTGCCAGCAGCTTGGCCTACGGGACATCTATAGCCAAAAACATTCAGTACTTC.

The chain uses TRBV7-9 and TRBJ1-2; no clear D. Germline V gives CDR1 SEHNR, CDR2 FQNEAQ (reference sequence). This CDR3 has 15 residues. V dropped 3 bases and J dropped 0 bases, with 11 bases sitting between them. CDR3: CASSFLVSANYGYTF. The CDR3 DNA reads TGTGCCAGCAGCTTTTTGGTCAGTGCTAACTATGGCTACACCTTC.

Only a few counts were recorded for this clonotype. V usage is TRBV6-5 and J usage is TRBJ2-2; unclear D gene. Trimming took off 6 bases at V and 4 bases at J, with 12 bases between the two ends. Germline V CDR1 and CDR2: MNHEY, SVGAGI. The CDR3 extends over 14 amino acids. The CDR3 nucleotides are TGTGCCAGCAGCCCTGGGCTCAGCACCGGGGAGCTGTTTTTT. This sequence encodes CASSPGLSTGELFF.

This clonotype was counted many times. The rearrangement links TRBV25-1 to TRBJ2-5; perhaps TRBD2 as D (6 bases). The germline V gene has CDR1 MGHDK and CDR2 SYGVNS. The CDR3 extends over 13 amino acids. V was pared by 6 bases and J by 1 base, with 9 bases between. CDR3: CASRAGFQETQYF. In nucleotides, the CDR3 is TGTGCCAGCAGAGCGGGTTTCCAAGAGACCCAGTACTTC.

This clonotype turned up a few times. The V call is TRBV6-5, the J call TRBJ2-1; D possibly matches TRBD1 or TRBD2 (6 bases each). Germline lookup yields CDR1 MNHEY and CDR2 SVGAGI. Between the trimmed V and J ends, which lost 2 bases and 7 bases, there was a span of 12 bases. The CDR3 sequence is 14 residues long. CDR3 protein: CASSYTGGPNEQFF. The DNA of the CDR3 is TGTGCCAGCAGTTACACTGGGGGGCCGAATGAGCAGTTCTTC.

The CDR3 region is CASSTTGAGDSPLHF. CDR3 nucleotides: TGTGCCAGCAGTACCACAGGGGCGGGGGATTCACCCCTCCACTTT. The V gene is TRBV6-5, the J gene TRBJ1-6; 7 positions match TRBD1. CDR3 size: 15 residues. Germline assignment: CDR1 MNHEY and CDR2 SVGAGI. The V segment lost 5 bases and the J segment 8 bases; nucleotides outside the gene matches: 9.

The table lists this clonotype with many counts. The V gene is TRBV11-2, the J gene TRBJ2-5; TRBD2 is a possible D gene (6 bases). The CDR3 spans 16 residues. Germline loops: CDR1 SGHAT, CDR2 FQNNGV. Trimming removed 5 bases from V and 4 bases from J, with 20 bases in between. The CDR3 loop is CASSQSLSGAVETQYF. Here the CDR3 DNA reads TGTGCCAGCAGCCAATCTCTCTCGGGAGCAGTAGAGACCCAGTACTTC.

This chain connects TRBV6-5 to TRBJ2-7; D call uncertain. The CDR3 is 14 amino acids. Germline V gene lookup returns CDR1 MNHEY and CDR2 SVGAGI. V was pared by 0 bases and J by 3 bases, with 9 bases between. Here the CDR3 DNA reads TGTGCCAGCAGTTACTCGAGGAACAGCTACGAGCAGTACTTC. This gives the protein CASSYSRNSYEQYF.

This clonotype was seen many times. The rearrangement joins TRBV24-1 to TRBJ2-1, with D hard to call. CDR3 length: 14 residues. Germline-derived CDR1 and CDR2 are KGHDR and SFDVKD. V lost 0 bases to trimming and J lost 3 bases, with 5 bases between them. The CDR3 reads CATSDLGDYNEQFF. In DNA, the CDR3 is TGTGCCACCAGTGATTTGGGGGACTACAATGAGCAGTTCTTC.

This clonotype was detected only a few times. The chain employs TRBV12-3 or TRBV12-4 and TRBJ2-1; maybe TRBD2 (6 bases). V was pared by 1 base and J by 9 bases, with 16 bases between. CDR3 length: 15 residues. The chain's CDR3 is CASSLGDWGSSEQFF. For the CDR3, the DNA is TGTGCCAGCAGTTTAGGGGACTGGGGATCGTCTGAGCAGTTCTTC.

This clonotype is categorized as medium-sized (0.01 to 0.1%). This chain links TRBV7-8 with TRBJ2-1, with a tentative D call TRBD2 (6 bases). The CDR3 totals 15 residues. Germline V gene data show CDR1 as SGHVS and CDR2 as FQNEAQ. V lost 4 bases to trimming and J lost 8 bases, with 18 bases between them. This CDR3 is CASSWSGGLLDEQFF. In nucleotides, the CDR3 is TGTGCCAGCAGCTGGAGTGGAGGGCTTCTGGATGAGCAGTTCTTC.

The CDR3 DNA sequence: TGTGCCAGCAGCTTAGCTGGCAGGGCCACTGAAGCTTTCTTT. This sequence encodes CASSLAGRATEAFF. V usage is TRBV7-6 and J usage is TRBJ1-1; D possibly corresponds to TRBD1 (5 bases). Germline loops: CDR1 SGHVS, CDR2 FNYEAQ. CDR3 length equals 14 residues. Trimming removed 0 bases at V and 4 bases at J, with 9 bases between.

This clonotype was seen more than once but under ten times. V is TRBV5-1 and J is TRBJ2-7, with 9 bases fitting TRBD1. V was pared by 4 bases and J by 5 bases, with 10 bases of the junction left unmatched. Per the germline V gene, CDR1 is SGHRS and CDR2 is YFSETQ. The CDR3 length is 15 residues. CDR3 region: CASSETGGEIDEQYF. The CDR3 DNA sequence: TGCGCCAGCAGCGAAACAGGGGGCGAGATAGACGAGCAGTACTTC.

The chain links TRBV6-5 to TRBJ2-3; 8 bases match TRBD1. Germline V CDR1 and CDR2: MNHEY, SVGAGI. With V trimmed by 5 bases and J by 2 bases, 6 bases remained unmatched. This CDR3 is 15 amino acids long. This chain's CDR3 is CASSPDRGYTDTQYF. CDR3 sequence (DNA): TGTGCCAGCAGTCCCGACAGGGGATACACAGATACGCAGTATTTT.

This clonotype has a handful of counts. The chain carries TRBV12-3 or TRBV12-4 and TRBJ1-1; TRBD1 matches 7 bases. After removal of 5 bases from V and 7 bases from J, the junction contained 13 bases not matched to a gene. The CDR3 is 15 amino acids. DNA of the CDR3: TGTGCCAGCAGTCCCCCAGGGGGGTTGGGCGGTGAAGCTTTCTTT. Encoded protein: CASSPPGGLGGEAFF.

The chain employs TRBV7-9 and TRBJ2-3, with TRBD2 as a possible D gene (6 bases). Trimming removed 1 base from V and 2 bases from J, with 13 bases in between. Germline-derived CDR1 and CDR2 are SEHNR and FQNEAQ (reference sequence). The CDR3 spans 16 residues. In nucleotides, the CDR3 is TGTGCCAGCAGCTTAGTGGCGGGGTTCACCACAGATACGCAGTATTTT. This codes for CASSLVAGFTTDTQYF.